The 29 T cell receptor beta chains below were found in one sample sequenced in a study of blood T cell repertoires in COVID-19. Profiling relied on immunoSEQ multiplex PCR, and the TCRdb table lists in-frame clones only, not all of them. The sample has approximately 150,000 clones; over 70% are singletons. Sequenced input: peripheral blood. All receptors derive from a woman aged 55-69 years with acute or convalescent COVID-19.

This chain connects TRBV6-5 to TRBJ2-7; 9 bases match TRBD2. CDR1 and CDR2 (germline): MNHEY, SVGAGI. The ends lost 5 bases at V and 6 bases at J; junction bases unmatched: 8. The CDR3 totals 14 residues. CDR3 sequence: CASSPLAGKGEQYF. For the CDR3, the DNA is TGTGCCAGCAGTCCCCTAGCGGGAAAAGGCGAGCAGTACTTC.

The genes are TRBV27 and TRBJ2-7; a possible D gene is TRBD1 (5 bases). Germline values: CDR1 MNHEY, CDR2 SMNVEV (reference sequence). Trimming took off 3 bases at V and 4 bases at J, with 10 bases between the two ends. The CDR3 is 13 residues long. As DNA, the CDR3 is TGTGCCAGCAGTTTTTTTCAGGGATACGAGCAGTACTTC. As protein: CASSFFQGYEQYF.

The chain links TRBV7-6 to TRBJ1-1; possible D gene TRBD1, 5 bases. The CDR3 spans 15 residues. Germline V gene lookup returns CDR1 SGHVS and CDR2 FNYEAQ. Trimming cost V 5 bases and J 3 bases, with 16 bases left between them. The CDR3 loop reads CASSPLGRRDTEAFF. The CDR3 DNA sequence: TGTGCCAGCAGCCCTTTGGGTCGCAGGGACACTGAAGCTTTCTTT.

The V and J genes are TRBV5-4 and TRBJ2-7, with D possibly being TRBD1 (6 bases). V dropped 2 bases and J dropped 2 bases, with 8 bases sitting between them. The CDR3 totals 13 residues. Germline V gives CDR1 SGHNT, CDR2 YYREEE (reference sequence). CDR3 amino acids: CASSFQGTYEQYF. CDR3 nucleotide sequence: TGTGCCAGCAGCTTTCAGGGGACCTACGAGCAGTACTTC.

The CDR3 region has the DNA TGTGCCAGTAGCCAACAGGGGGCTGGGGGCTACACCTTC. Translating it yields CASSQQGAGGYTF. This rearrangement joins TRBV19 to TRBJ1-2, with 9 positions matching TRBD1. With V trimmed by 6 bases and J by 8 bases, 7 bases remained unmatched. CDR1 LNHDA and CDR2 SQIVND come from the germline V gene (reference sequence). The CDR3 covers 13 residues.

This rearrangement joins TRBV10-2 to TRBJ2-3; 9 bases line up with TRBD2. This CDR3 contains 15 residues. Germline values: CDR1 WSHSY, CDR2 SAAADI. The trim removed 3 bases at V and 4 bases at J, leaving 5 bases unmatched. The CDR3 protein is CASSELAGVPDTQYF. CDR3 nucleotides: TGCGCCAGCAGTGAATTAGCGGGAGTACCAGATACGCAGTATTTT.

In this sample, this clone turned up once. The V call is TRBV7-9, the J call TRBJ1-6; TRBD1 might be the D (5 bases). The CDR3 covers 14 residues. Germline V lookup: CDR1 SEHNR, CDR2 FQNEAQ (reference sequence). Trimming removed 5 bases from V and 5 bases from J, with 10 bases in between. CDR3 in amino acids: CASSTTGDNSPLHF. The CDR3 DNA reads TGTGCCAGCAGCACTACAGGAGATAATTCACCCCTCCACTTT.

The chain joins TRBV6-5 to TRBJ2-7; D perhaps matches TRBD1 (5 bases). Germline values: CDR1 MNHEY, CDR2 SVGAGI. Trimming took 8 bases from V and 3 from J, leaving 17 bases between them. The CDR3 extends over 14 amino acids. The CDR3 sequence is CASVGRVGLYEQYF. For the CDR3, the DNA is TGTGCCAGCGTAGGCAGGGTCGGCCTCTACGAGCAGTACTTC.

This chain joins TRBV10-3 and TRBJ2-5; D is undetermined. Trimming removed 3 bases at V and 3 bases at J, with 5 bases between. Germline CDR1 ENHRY, CDR2 SYGVKD. The CDR3 runs 12 residues. The CDR3 nucleotides read TGTGCCATCAGTGATCCTAAAGAGACCCAGTACTTC. This translates into CAISDPKETQYF.

As regards this clone: At one end, the junction sequence differs from germline, possibly due to a read error. V usage is TRBV28 and J usage is TRBJ2-7; maybe TRBD2 (6 bases). Germline values: CDR1 MDHEN, CDR2 SYDVKM. The CDR3 length is 15 residues. This CDR3 reads CASSPGTFLKYGQYF. The CDR3 DNA sequence: TGTGCCAGCAGCCCTGGGACTTTTTTAAAATACGGGCAGTACTTC.

J is TRBJ2-2 and V is TRBV7-9; D ambiguous. The CDR3 has 14 amino acids. Trimming stripped 5 bases from V and 3 bases from J, with 10 bases between. Per the germline V gene, CDR1 is SEHNR and CDR2 is FQNEAQ (reference sequence). The CDR3, as DNA: TGTGCCAGCAGCCCTATCGAGGACACCGGGGAGCTGTTTTTT. It yields the protein CASSPIEDTGELFF.

The chain recombines TRBV30 with TRBJ2-7, with D perhaps TRBD1 (7 bases). Germline lookup yields CDR1 GTSNPN and CDR2 SVGIG (reference sequence). The CDR3 has 16 residues. Trimming stripped 2 bases from V and 0 bases from J, with 17 bases between. The chain's CDR3 is CAWSYQGGFHSYEQYF. The CDR3 nucleotides read TGTGCCTGGAGTTATCAGGGGGGTTTCCACTCCTACGAGCAGTACTTC.

The chain uses TRBV6-2 or TRBV6-3 and TRBJ2-1, with 11 nucleotides matching TRBD2. The V segment lost 0 bases and the J segment 9 bases; nucleotides outside the gene matches: 10. The CDR3 is 17 residues long. Germline V gene lookup returns CDR1 MNHEY and CDR2 SVGEGT. The CDR3 sequence is CASSYSISSGRWGEQFF. CDR3 sequence (DNA): TGTGCCAGCAGTTACTCGATTTCTAGCGGGAGGTGGGGTGAGCAGTTCTTC.

J is TRBJ2-7 and V is TRBV18, with 11 nucleotides matching TRBD1. Germline-derived CDR1 and CDR2 are KGHSH and LQKENI. Trimming removed 3 bases from V and 12 bases from J; junction bases left unmatched: 7. The CDR3 has 13 residues. This CDR3 reads CASSPRDRGALYF. The CDR3 nucleotides read TGTGCCAGCTCACCCCGGGACAGGGGGGCCCTGTACTTC.

The chain combines TRBV19 with TRBJ2-3, with D tentatively TRBD2 (5 bases). Trimming took off 4 bases at V and 9 bases at J, with 11 bases between the two ends. This CDR3 contains 12 residues. From germline, CDR1 is LNHDA and CDR2 SQIVND (reference sequence). CDR3: CASSNREYTQYF. In DNA, the CDR3 is TGTGCCAGTAGTAATAGGGAGTACACGCAGTATTTT.

V usage is TRBV27 and J usage is TRBJ1-1, with D uncertain. V gave up 3 bases and J gave up 4 bases, with 9 bases separating them. Looked up from germline, CDR1 is MNHEY and CDR2 is SMNVEV (reference sequence). The CDR3 length is 13 residues. CDR3 loop: CASSFREGTEAFF. The CDR3 DNA reads TGTGCCAGCAGTTTTCGGGAGGGCACTGAAGCTTTCTTT.

The chain combines TRBV20-1 with TRBJ2-1; 8 positions match TRBD2. From germline, CDR1 is DFQATT and CDR2 SNEGSKA (reference sequence). V was pared by 0 bases and J by 12 bases, with 1 base of the junction left unmatched. CDR3 size: 11 residues. The CDR3 nucleotides read TGCAGTGCTAGAGATGGGACTAGGCAGTTCTTC. Translated: CSARDGTRQFF.

This clone was seen once. The chain is built from TRBV13 and TRBJ2-1; 9 bases align to TRBD2. The trim removed 3 bases at V and 10 bases at J, leaving 4 bases unmatched. The CDR3 is 13 residues long. Germline values: CDR1 PRHDT, CDR2 FYEKMQ (reference sequence). DNA for the CDR3: TGTGCCAGCAGCTTGTACCTAGCGGGGGAGCAGTTCTTC. It yields the protein CASSLYLAGEQFF.

The genes are TRBV29-1 and TRBJ2-5; D gene ambiguous. CDR1 and CDR2 from the germline V gene are SQVTM and ANQGSEA. The CDR3 covers 13 residues. The V end lost 0 bases, the J end lost 2 bases, and 7 bases lay between the germline ends. This chain's CDR3 is CSVEESPQETQYF. DNA for the CDR3: TGCAGCGTTGAAGAGAGCCCACAAGAGACCCAGTACTTC.

This chain links TRBV2 with TRBJ1-5; TRBD1 matches at 7 bases. In germline, CDR1 is SNHLY, CDR2 FYNNEI. The CDR3 spans 15 residues. The V segment lost 5 bases and the J segment 4 bases; nucleotides outside the gene matches: 8. The CDR3 DNA follows: TGTGCCAGCAGTCCTAGGACAGGTCTGAATCAGCCCCAGCATTTT. This gives the protein CASSPRTGLNQPQHF.

This clone was picked up a small number of times. The rearrangement links TRBV11-2 to TRBJ2-5; tentatively, D is TRBD1 (5 bases). The germline gives CDR1 SGHAT, CDR2 FQNNGV. V gave up 2 bases and J gave up 5 bases, with 15 bases separating them. CDR3 size: 15 residues. CDR3 amino acids: CASSLQRSSGETQYF. The CDR3 coding sequence is TGTGCCAGCAGCTTACAGAGATCTTCAGGGGAGACCCAGTACTTC.

V is TRBV5-6 and J is TRBJ2-1, with D possibly being TRBD2 (6 bases). Looked up from germline, CDR1 is SGHDT and CDR2 is YYEEEE. V shed 4 bases and J shed 10 bases, with 15 bases lying between them. This CDR3 spans 13 amino acids. Written as DNA, the CDR3 is TGTGCCAGCAGCCCGGGCGGGCGGGGAGAGCAGTTCTTC. This sequence encodes CASSPGGRGEQFF.

V and J are TRBV29-1 and TRBJ2-7; 7 nucleotides match TRBD1. Germline lookup yields CDR1 SQVTM and CDR2 ANQGSEA. This CDR3 is built from 13 residues. The junction had 9 bases not matched to a gene; V was cut back by 7 bases and J by 3 bases. The CDR3 DNA reads as TGCAGCGCCACGACAGGGTCGAACTACGAGCAGTACTTC. Translation gives CSATTGSNYEQYF.

The J gene is TRBJ1-2, the V gene TRBV7-8; D not resolved. Germline CDR1 and CDR2: SGHVS and FQNEAQ. Trimming shortened V by 2 bases and J by 3 bases, and 7 bases separated the two germline ends. The length of the CDR3 is 13 residues. The CDR3 DNA reads as TGTGCCAGCAGCTTACGGGGAGACTATGGCTACACCTTC. This codes for CASSLRGDYGYTF.

The CDR3 DNA reads as TGCAGCGTTGCCCCAGCGGGAGGGCCGGGGGAGCAGTACTTC. As protein: CSVAPAGGPGEQYF. The chain uses TRBV29-1 and TRBJ2-7; TRBD2 aligns across 10 bases. CDR1 is SQVTM, CDR2 ANQGSEA, per germline. The CDR3 runs 14 residues. Trimming at V came to 4 bases and at J to 7 bases, leaving 10 bases not matched to a gene.

The V gene is TRBV27, the J gene TRBJ2-1, with 12 bases that match TRBD2. Germline V gene lookup returns CDR1 MNHEY and CDR2 SMNVEV (reference sequence). The CDR3 has 18 amino acids. V shed 4 bases, J shed 4 bases, and the junction held 11 bases outside the gene matches. The CDR3 loop is CASSSKGTSGFGYNEQFF. The CDR3 bases are TGTGCCAGCAGTTCGAAAGGGACTAGCGGGTTTGGATACAATGAGCAGTTCTTC.

This chain links TRBV24-1 with TRBJ1-2; TRBD1 agrees at 7 bases. This CDR3 spans 14 amino acids. CDR1 KGHDR and CDR2 SFDVKD come from the germline V gene. V shed 3 bases and J 6 bases; nucleotides not matched to a gene: 6. CDR3 amino acids: CATSDPRDRDGYTF. The DNA of the CDR3 is TGTGCCACCAGTGATCCCCGGGACAGAGATGGCTACACCTTC.

This clone was picked up a small number of times. The chain uses TRBV7-2 and TRBJ2-5; 7 bases map to TRBD2. CDR3 length: 17 residues. Germline CDR1 is SGHTA and CDR2 is FQGNSA. The ends lost 1 base at V and 6 bases at J; junction bases unmatched: 14. The CDR3 loop is CASSLELASGGTKTQYF. The CDR3 DNA reads as TGTGCCAGCAGCTTAGAACTAGCGAGTGGTGGAACAAAGACCCAGTACTTC.

The chain couples TRBV19 to TRBJ1-5, with D perhaps matching TRBD1 (6 bases). The CDR3 contains 16 residues. Germline V gene data show CDR1 as LNHDA and CDR2 as SQIVND (reference sequence). The V end was cut by 6 bases, the J end by 6 bases, with 21 bases between. The CDR3 bases are TGTGCCAGTAGGACCGTTGACAGGAGCAATAGTCAGCCCCAGCATTTT. Amino acids: CASRTVDRSNSQPQHF.